A selection of T cell receptor beta chains follows, all from one sample in a study. TCRdb fed the 5' RACE reads into MiXCR, producing one record per CDR3 protein. The table shows several thousand distinct CDR3 sequences, with over 35% occurring only once. Material for sequencing was Tregs sorted from a lymph node. The receptors were gathered from a female donor with breast cancer. Both conserved end residues are part of each CDR3. D genes are given only for firm matches. Clone size, where shown, is once, few, many, or a class for clones that have expanded.

clone size	J gene	D gene	V gene	CDR3 protein	CDR3 DNA
-	TRBJ2-3	-	TRBV6-5	CASGGADTQYF	TGTGCCAGCGGCGGGGCAGATACGCAGTATTTT
-	TRBJ2-7	-	TRBV4-1	CASSQKAGVSIEQYF	TGCGCCAGCAGCCAAAAGGCAGGGGTATCCATCGAGCAGTACTTC
few	TRBJ2-3	-	TRBV7-6	CASSLAEVSDTQYF	TGTGCCAGCAGCTTAGCTGAGGTTTCGGATACGCAGTATTTT
-	TRBJ1-5	TRBD1	TRBV12-3/TRBV12-4	CASSLGDRGGQPQHF	TGTGCCAGCAGTTTAGGGGACAGGGGCGGTCAGCCCCAGCATTTT
few	TRBJ2-3	-	TRBV6-5	CATLDRMSTDTQYF	TGTGCCACCCTAGACAGGATGAGCACAGATACGCAGTATTTT
once	TRBJ2-5	TRBD2	TRBV20-1	CSAPGALAGAYQETQYF	TGCAGTGCCCCGGGGGCCCTAGCGGGAGCGTACCAAGAGACCCAGTACTTC
-	TRBJ2-7	-	TRBV7-9	CASTTTWGVRDGSYEQYF	TGTGCCAGCACGACCACTTGGGGTGTCCGGGACGGCTCCTACGAGCAGTACTTC
-	TRBJ2-1	-	TRBV20-1	CSASNIEVYNEQFF	TGCAGTGCTAGTAACATCGAAGTCTACAATGAGCAGTTCTTC
medium-sized	TRBJ1-1	-	TRBV29-1	CSVDGGDTEAFF	TGCAGCGTTGATGGGGGGGACACTGAAGCTTTCTTT
-	TRBJ2-1	TRBD2	TRBV7-2	CASSLLSSGGPYNEQFF	TGTGCCAGCAGCTTGCTCTCGAGCGGGGGACCCTACAATGAGCAGTTCTTC
few	TRBJ2-7	-	TRBV6-1	CASTGVGEQYF	TGTGCCAGCACAGGGGTGGGCGAGCAGTACTTC
-	TRBJ2-1	TRBD1	TRBV12-3/TRBV12-4	CASNPGGYYNEQFF	TGTGCCAGCAACCCAGGGGGCTACTACAATGAGCAGTTCTTC
few	TRBJ2-3	-	TRBV12-3/TRBV12-4	CASSLLDTQYF	TGTGCCAGCAGTTTATTAGATACGCAGTATTTT
-	TRBJ2-1	TRBD2	TRBV20-1	CSADSVPGLAVDDNEQFF	TGCAGTGCCGATAGTGTGCCGGGACTAGCGGTCGACGACAATGAGCAGTTCTTC
-	TRBJ2-2	-	TRBV5-5	CASSTTTDANTGELFF	TGTGCCAGCAGCACTACGACAGACGCGAACACCGGGGAGCTGTTTTTT
-	TRBJ2-2	TRBD2	TRBV5-6	CASSWRTSGSHGELFF	TGTGCCAGCAGCTGGAGGACTAGCGGGAGCCACGGGGAGCTGTTTTTT
-	TRBJ2-2	-	TRBV27	CASSLDGGELFF	TGTGCCAGCAGTTTAGACGGGGGGGAGCTGTTTTTT
few	TRBJ2-1	TRBD1	TRBV4-1	CASSQEGTVNEQFF	TGCGCCAGCAGCCAAGAAGGGACAGTAAATGAGCAGTTCTTC
-	TRBJ2-7	-	TRBV7-6	CASSEGVGPYEQYF	TGTGCCAGCAGCGAAGGGGTTGGACCCTACGAGCAGTACTTC
few	TRBJ2-7	TRBD2	TRBV20-1	CSARLAGSEQYF	TGCAGTGCCAGACTAGCGGGAAGCGAGCAGTACTTC
few	TRBJ1-2	-	TRBV15	CATSRDDGANYGYTF	TGTGCCACCAGCAGAGATGACGGGGCTAACTATGGCTACACCTTC
-	TRBJ2-1	TRBD2	TRBV27	CASSPTSGEGNEQFF	TGTGCCAGCAGTCCGACTAGCGGGGAGGGTAATGAGCAGTTCTTC
-	TRBJ1-1	TRBD1	TRBV10-1	CASSSSRTGGTETFF	TGCGCCAGCAGTAGCTCACGGACAGGGGGAACTGAAACTTTCTTT
few	TRBJ1-5	-	TRBV6-1	CASSEFWDQPQHF	TGTGCCAGCAGTGAATTTTGGGATCAGCCCCAGCATTTT
few	TRBJ2-3	TRBD1	TRBV6-1	CASWDRGPDTQYF	TGTGCCAGCTGGGACAGGGGGCCAGATACGCAGTATTTT
few	TRBJ2-1	-	TRBV7-6	CASNRPGQYNEQFF	TGTGCCAGCAACCGACCCGGACAGTACAATGAGCAGTTCTTC
-	TRBJ1-2	-	TRBV4-2	CASSPDGEDYGYTF	TGTGCCAGCAGCCCGGACGGGGAGGACTATGGCTACACCTTC
-	TRBJ2-7	TRBD2	TRBV4-1	CASSLTSGSGFYEQYF	TGCGCCAGCAGCCTGACAAGCGGGAGCGGCTTCTACGAGCAGTACTTC
few	TRBJ2-7	TRBD2	TRBV7-2	CASSLNRDYSYEQYF	TGTGCCAGCAGTCTCAACCGGGACTACTCCTACGAGCAGTACTTC
few	TRBJ2-5	TRBD2	TRBV20-1	CSAITSGGAETQYF	TGCAGTGCTATAACTAGCGGGGGGGCGGAGACCCAGTACTTC
-	TRBJ2-4	-	TRBV20-1	CSAVTGRAKNIQYF	TGCAGTGCCGTAACAGGGAGGGCCAAAAACATTCAGTACTTC
-	TRBJ1-6	-	TRBV20-1	CSATPQGYNSPLHF	TGCAGTGCTACCCCCCAGGGGTATAATTCACCCCTCCACTTT
-	TRBJ1-5	-	TRBV12-3/TRBV12-4	CASSPTGIGSNQPQHF	TGTGCCAGCAGTCCCACGGGGATCGGGAGCAATCAGCCCCAGCATTTT
-	TRBJ2-3	TRBD2	TRBV5-8	CASSLVSSGGLSTDTQYF	TGTGCCAGCAGCTTGGTCTCTAGCGGGGGGCTAAGCACAGATACGCAGTATTTT
once	TRBJ2-2	TRBD1	TRBV2	CASSIKRTGMNTGELFF	TGTGCCAGCAGTATAAAGAGGACAGGAATGAACACCGGGGAGCTGTTTTTT
-	TRBJ2-7	-	TRBV20-1	CSARGTLGRASYEQYF	TGCAGTGCTAGAGGCACCCTGGGACGCGCCTCCTACGAGCAGTACTTC
-	TRBJ2-7	-	TRBV6-1	CASSEVGRGDYEQYF	TGTGCCAGCAGTGAAGTGGGCAGGGGTGACTACGAGCAGTACTTC
medium-sized	TRBJ2-7	-	TRBV29-1	CSVRHQGSSYEQYF	TGCAGCGTTCGCCATCAGGGGAGCTCCTACGAGCAGTACTTC
-	TRBJ1-2	-	TRBV7-8	CASSLGLGGGSYGYTF	TGTGCCAGCAGCTTAGGACTTGGGGGGGGTAGCTATGGCTACACCTTC
-	TRBJ2-7	TRBD2	TRBV27	CASSLGGRGYEQYF	TGTGCCAGCAGTCTAGGCGGGAGGGGGTACGAGCAGTACTTC
few	TRBJ2-1	-	TRBV6-5	CASSLGSSSYNEQFF	TGTGCCAGCAGCCTCGGAAGCAGCTCCTACAATGAGCAGTTCTTC
-	TRBJ1-1	-	TRBV7-6	CASSLDGGNSEAFF	TGTGCCAGCAGCTTAGACGGGGGGAACTCTGAAGCTTTCTTT
few	TRBJ1-1	-	TRBV5-5	CASSLVRGEAFF	TGTGCCAGCAGCTTGGTAAGGGGTGAAGCTTTCTTT
-	TRBJ1-4	-	TRBV12-3/TRBV12-4	CASSLAGREKLFF	TGTGCCAGCAGTTTGGCAGGGCGGGAAAAACTGTTTTTT
-	TRBJ2-5	TRBD2	TRBV4-1	CASSPRGLAGGNQETQYF	TGCGCCAGCAGCCCCCGGGGACTAGCGGGGGGCAACCAAGAGACCCAGTACTTC
-	TRBJ2-4	TRBD1	TRBV20-1	CSASDRGRWENIQYF	TGCAGTGCGTCCGACAGGGGGCGGTGGGAAAACATTCAGTACTTC
few	TRBJ2-7	-	TRBV6-5	CASSYFSGTSEQYF	TGTGCCAGCAGTTATTTTTCAGGGACGAGCGAGCAGTACTTC
-	TRBJ2-1	TRBD1	TRBV20-1	CSASQTDRGNEQFF	TGCAGTGCTTCTCAAACCGACAGGGGCAATGAGCAGTTCTTC
few	TRBJ2-2	TRBD2	TRBV27	CASSFLGTSGSTGELFF	TGTGCCAGCAGTTTTTTAGGGACTAGCGGGAGCACCGGGGAGCTGTTTTTT
-	TRBJ2-1	-	TRBV14	CASSPLATSSYNEQFF	TGTGCCAGCAGTCCCCTAGCGACGAGCTCCTACAATGAGCAGTTCTTC
-	TRBJ1-5	-	TRBV5-1	CASSPGAEGFRNQPQHF	TGCGCCAGCAGCCCGGGGGCAGAGGGGTTTCGCAATCAGCCCCAGCATTTT
few	TRBJ1-6	-	TRBV7-2	CASSLFGDMDSPLHF	TGTGCCAGCAGCTTATTCGGGGACATGGATTCACCCCTCCACTTT
-	TRBJ1-3	-	TRBV15	CATSHKTYGNTIYF	TGTGCCACCAGCCATAAAACCTATGGAAACACCATATATTTT
-	TRBJ2-1	TRBD2	TRBV5-1	CASAIGTSGYNEQFF	TGCGCCAGCGCGATCGGGACTAGCGGGTACAATGAGCAGTTCTTC
-	TRBJ2-7	-	TRBV10-2	CASSSEWGDSYEQYF	TGCGCCAGCAGCTCTGAATGGGGGGACTCCTACGAGCAGTACTTC
-	TRBJ2-7	TRBD2	TRBV4-1	CASSQASGLAGSYEQYF	TGCGCCAGCAGCCAAGCTTCGGGACTAGCAGGAAGCTACGAGCAGTACTTC
-	TRBJ1-1	-	TRBV5-6	CASSQNEGEAFF	TGTGCCAGCAGCCAAAATGAAGGGGAAGCTTTCTTT
-	TRBJ1-1	-	TRBV28	CASSYRVERNTEAFF	TGTGCCAGCAGTTACAGGGTGGAGAGGAACACTGAAGCTTTCTTT
-	TRBJ2-1	-	TRBV7-3	CASSPIAAGWYEQFF	TGTGCCAGCAGCCCGATAGCGGCGGGGTGGTATGAGCAGTTCTTC
-	TRBJ1-5	TRBD1	TRBV7-6	CASSIGQGNQPQHF	TGTGCCAGCAGCATTGGACAGGGCAATCAGCCCCAGCATTTT